A selection of T cell receptor beta chains follows, all from one sample in a study of cytomegalovirus exposure and HLA in healthy donors. Assay used: immunoSEQ multiplex PCR; TCRdb lists only in-frame clones, some missing. The sample consists of about 130,000 clones, around four fifths of them appearing once. Sample: PBMCs. These receptors were obtained from a boy younger than 18 in good health and CMV-seronegative. Each CDR3 is given with its conserved first and last residue. A D gene is named only where the DNA matches it firmly. A clone size is listed for some rows: how often the clone was seen (once, few, many), or a class if it is expanded.

size | J | D | V | DNA | CDR3
- | TRBJ2-1 | TRBD2 | TRBV29-1 | TGCAGCGTTGAAAGACTAGCGGAAAGTGGGCAGTTCTTC | CSVERLAESGQFF
- | TRBJ2-1 | TRBD2 | TRBV7-9 | TGTGCCAGCAGCCCGAATAGCGGGACCGCCAATGAGCAGTTCTTC | CASSPNSGTANEQFF
- | TRBJ1-1 | TRBD1 | TRBV5-4 | TGTGCCAGCAGCTCGGGACAGGGGACCACTGAAGCTTTCTTT | CASSSGQGTTEAFF
few | TRBJ2-7 | - | TRBV6-6 | TGTGCCAGCAGTTACTCGAGGGCGTCTAGCTCCTACGAGCAGTACTTC | CASSYSRASSSYEQYF
- | TRBJ1-6 | - | TRBV27 | TGTGCCAGCAGTCCTCATAATTCACCCCTCCACTTT | CASSPHNSPLHF
- | TRBJ1-1 | TRBD1 | TRBV30 | TGTGCCTGGAGTGCGGGACAGGGCCCCATGGAAGCTTTCTTT | CAWSAGQGPMEAFF
- | TRBJ1-2 | TRBD1 | TRBV7-9 | TGTGCCAGCAGCTTAGCGGGACAGGGGAACTATGGCTACACCTTC | CASSLAGQGNYGYTF
- | TRBJ2-1 | TRBD2 | TRBV7-2 | TGTGCCAGCAGCTCTCGACTAGCGGGAGGTCCGGGCACGTTCTTC | CASSSRLAGGPGTFF
- | TRBJ1-1 | - | TRBV15 | TGTGCCACCAGCAGAGAACGGGTGAACACTGAAGCTTTCTTT | CATSRERVNTEAFF
- | TRBJ2-7 | TRBD2 | TRBV2 | TGTGCCAGCAGTGAAACTTGCGGGAGTAGGGCCTACGAGCAGTACTTC | CASSETCGSRAYEQYF
- | TRBJ1-4 | - | TRBV7-9 | TGTGCCAGCAGCTTAGGATCCCTAGCGGAAAAACTGTTTTTT | CASSLGSLAEKLFF
- | TRBJ1-2 | TRBD1 | TRBV15 | TGTGCCACCAGCCGCGGCAGGGGGCAAGGAGGCTACACCTTC | CATSRGRGQGGYTF
- | TRBJ1-2 | TRBD1 | TRBV4-1 | TGCGCCAGCAGCCAAGATTGGGACAGGGCCAACTATGGCTACACCTTC | CASSQDWDRANYGYTF
- | TRBJ2-4 | - | TRBV30 | TGTGCCTGGACCCACCTTGCGGGAAACATTCAGTACTTC | CAWTHLAGNIQYF
- | TRBJ2-2 | - | TRBV27 | TGTGCCAGCAGTTTATCGTGGAGGGGGCAGGCCGGGGAGCTGTTTTTT | CASSLSWRGQAGELFF
- | TRBJ2-7 | - | TRBV10-1 | TGCGCCAGCAGTGAGTCGGGACTGGGATGCTACGAGCAGTACTTC | CASSESGLGCYEQYF
few | TRBJ1-4 | - | TRBV10-3 | TGTGCCATCAGTGCACAGAGAAATGAAAAACTGTTTTTT | CAISAQRNEKLFF
- | TRBJ2-5 | TRBD2 | TRBV6-1 | TGTGCCAGCAGCCCAGCGGGAGGGCCCTCGGAGACCCAGTACTTC | CASSPAGGPSETQYF
- | TRBJ2-7 | TRBD2 | TRBV2 | TGTGCCAGCAGTAGGCTAGCGGGAGGGACCGAGCAGTACTTC | CASSRLAGGTEQYF
- | TRBJ2-7 | TRBD1 | TRBV7-7 | TGTGCCAGCAGCTTAAGGACAGGGGGCGAGTACGAGCAGTACTTC | CASSLRTGGEYEQYF
once | TRBJ2-1 | TRBD2 | TRBV27 | TGTGCCAGCAGTAGTCCTAGCGGCATCTACAATGAGCAGTTCTTC | CASSSPSGIYNEQFF
- | TRBJ2-3 | - | TRBV10-3 | TGTGCCATCAGTGAGTTCGGAGATACGCAGTATTTT | CAISEFGDTQYF
- | TRBJ1-4 | - | TRBV7-8 | TGTGCCAGCAGCTTAGCGCGGGGGGGGACCGGAGAGGAAAAACTGTTTTTT | CASSLARGGTGEEKLFF
- | TRBJ2-3 | TRBD2 | TRBV7-2 | TGTGCCAGCAGCTTAGTCAGGGCGGGAGGAACCCGGGGAGATACGCAGTATTTT | CASSLVRAGGTRGDTQYF
- | TRBJ1-2 | TRBD1 | TRBV11-1 | TGTGCCAGCAGCCTGACCGGGGGACAGGGAGGCTATGGCTACACCTTC | CASSLTGGQGGYGYTF
few | TRBJ2-7 | - | TRBV2 | TGTGCCAGCCGGGGGTACAACGAGCAGTACTTC | CASRGYNEQYF
few | TRBJ2-1 | TRBD2 | TRBV5-4 | TGTGCCAGCAGCCCGGGACTAGCGGAGGGGAATGAGCAGTTCTTC | CASSPGLAEGNEQFF
- | TRBJ2-7 | TRBD2 | TRBV5-1 | TGCGCCAGCAGCTCGGGACTAGCGGGTTATTACGAGCAGTACTTC | CASSSGLAGYYEQYF
- | TRBJ2-7 | TRBD1 | TRBV7-8 | TGTGCCAGCAGCTTTGGGACAGGGTTCTCCGAGCAGTACTTC | CASSFGTGFSEQYF
- | TRBJ1-1 | TRBD1 | TRBV18 | TGTGCCAGCTCAGATACAGGGGGTGCTTTCTTT | CASSDTGGAFF
- | TRBJ2-3 | - | TRBV13 | TGTGCCAGCAGCTTAAGTGGGGGCGGAGATACGCAGTATTTT | CASSLSGGGDTQYF
- | TRBJ2-7 | TRBD2 | TRBV13 | TGTGCCAGCAGCCAAGGGGGGACTAGCGGCAGGATCTCCTACGAGCAGTACTTC | CASSQGGTSGRISYEQYF
- | TRBJ1-2 | - | TRBV5-4 | TGTGCCAGCAGCTTGGCGACAGCCGTAATGTCTGGTGGCTACACCTTC | CASSLATAVMSGGYTF
few | TRBJ2-2 | TRBD1 | TRBV13 | TGTGCCAGCAGCTTCACCGACAGGGCGAACACCGGGGAGCTGTTTTTT | CASSFTDRANTGELFF
- | TRBJ2-1 | TRBD2 | TRBV7-8 | TGTGCCAGCAGCCCTCCGTCCCCAGGGCTAGCGGGAGGGGATGAGCAGTTCTTC | CASSPPSPGLAGGDEQFF
- | TRBJ2-5 | TRBD2 | TRBV6-1 | TGTGCCACCAGGACTAGCGGAGGAGAGACCCAGTACTTC | CATRTSGGETQYF
- | TRBJ2-7 | TRBD1 | TRBV5-4 | TGTGCCAGCAGCTGGGGACAGGGGTCCTACGAGCAGTACTTC | CASSWGQGSYEQYF
- | TRBJ2-1 | - | TRBV7-8 | TGTGCCAGCAGCTTAAGGAGGGATAGCTCCTACAATGAGCAGTTCTTC | CASSLRRDSSYNEQFF
- | TRBJ1-2 | - | TRBV5-4 | TGTGCCAGCAGCCTAGCCAGTCTGGGAAACTATGGCTACACCTTC | CASSLASLGNYGYTF
- | TRBJ1-1 | TRBD1 | TRBV5-1 | TGCGCCAGCAGCTCCGGGACAGAGGGGACTGAAGCTTTCTTT | CASSSGTEGTEAFF
- | TRBJ1-4 | - | TRBV29-1 | TGCAGCGTTGAAGATCGCGACAGCGAGACGTTAAAACTGTTTTTT | CSVEDRDSETLKLFF
once | TRBJ1-1 | - | TRBV12-5 | TGTGCTAGTGGTTTGGCTGCAGGGAAAGCTAACACTGAAGCTTTCTTT | CASGLAAGKANTEAFF
- | TRBJ1-2 | - | TRBV19 | TGTGCCAGTAGTATTGGGGCCGTAGGTCGGGATGGCTACACCTTC | CASSIGAVGRDGYTF
- | TRBJ1-5 | - | TRBV4-1 | TGCGCCAGCAGCCAAATGGGGGCCCAGGGGCCCCAGCATTTT | CASSQMGAQGPQHF
once | TRBJ1-1 | - | TRBV5-1 | TGCGCCAGCAGCGCCACAAGCGTGTTTGACACTGAAGCTTTCTTT | CASSATSVFDTEAFF
- | TRBJ1-3 | - | TRBV13 | TGTGCCAGCAGCCCCGCCGGGATCTTCTCTGGAAACACCATATATTTT | CASSPAGIFSGNTIYF
- | TRBJ1-2 | - | TRBV5-5 | TGTGCCAGCAGCACCACAGCCTTCGGAGGCTACACCTTC | CASSTTAFGGYTF
few | TRBJ2-2 | TRBD1 | TRBV10-3 | TGTGCCATCAGTGCCGGGACAGGGGGCTCGACCGGGGAGCTGTTTTTT | CAISAGTGGSTGELFF
- | TRBJ2-1 | - | TRBV30 | TGTGCCTGGGCCCCTCTCGGGACCTACAATGAGCAGTTCTTC | CAWAPLGTYNEQFF
- | TRBJ2-2 | - | TRBV4-1 | TGCGCCAGCAGCCCTCAGGGGACGAACACCGGGGAGCTGTTTTTT | CASSPQGTNTGELFF
- | TRBJ2-3 | TRBD1 | TRBV6-4 | TGTGCCAGCAGTAGAGACAGGGGAGGTACAGATACGCAGTATTTT | CASSRDRGGTDTQYF
- | TRBJ1-3 | - | TRBV7-9 | TGTGCCAGCAGCTTAGCCTCAGGCAGCAACTCTGGAAACACCATATATTTT | CASSLASGSNSGNTIYF
few | TRBJ2-5 | TRBD2 | TRBV5-6 | TGTGCCAGCAGCTGGGGACCCGGGGCTAGCGGGAGCAGGAAGACCCAGTACTTC | CASSWGPGASGSRKTQYF
few | TRBJ2-5 | - | TRBV30 | TGTGCCTGGAGTGTTGGCGGTCTCCAAGAGACCCAGTACTTC | CAWSVGGLQETQYF
- | TRBJ2-7 | TRBD2 | TRBV27 | TGTGCCAGCAGCGGGACTAGCGGGAGTCGCGAGCAGTACTTC | CASSGTSGSREQYF